This TCR beta chain was found in a study of blood T cells in healthy people across ages. The study's findings and limits: A roughly linear age-dependent decrease characterized TCR beta diversity per million T cells. One million T cells yielded diversity estimates that were considered underestimates.

The V end lost 3 bases, the J end lost 3 bases, and 14 bases lay between the germline ends. The germline gives CDR1 SNHLY, CDR2 FYNNEI. The length of the CDR3 is 15 residues. Using a J-beta primer mix together with a sample-barcoded 5' primer, a second PCR was run for about 6 to 12 cycles. TCRdb analysed the 5' RACE reads with MiXCR anew, one entry per CDR3 protein. The sample carries some 1.5 million distinct CDR3 sequences, less than 45% recorded once. A few counts support this clonotype. Its antigen is undetermined. The source material was blood. This chain links TRBV2 with TRBJ1-2, with a weak D call TRBD1 (5 bases). This clonotype was sampled from a woman aged 18-35 years in good health. CDR3 nucleotide sequence: TGTGCCAGCAGTGACCAGGGTTTCGTCCACTATGGCTACACCTTC. Translated, it gives CASSDQGFVHYGYTF.